A selection of T cell receptor beta chains follows, all from one sample in a study of human T cells and chemical hapten exposure. TCRdb reanalysed the RACE reads using MiXCR and keeps one entry per CDR3 protein. The sample yields 80,000 to 95,000 distinct CDR3 sequences, approximately 9.9% seen once. This sample comprised whole blood, obtained in connection with sensitization to the hapten diphenylcyclopropenone (DPC). The origin of the receptors is a man aged 35 to 55 with alopecia areata. Some clones in this sample may be carry-over from other donors' samples. Both conserved end residues are trimmed from each CDR3. Fields, in order: CDR3 protein, V gene, J gene.

ASSQGTTGGADTQY	TRBV4-3	TRBJ2-3
ASSKAGGELF	TRBV21-1	TRBJ1-4
ASSYPSRHPRDTQY	TRBV12-3/TRBV12-4	TRBJ2-3
SVEGGTGEHYNEQF	TRBV29-1	TRBJ2-1
ASNRGLGSYEQY	TRBV6-5	TRBJ2-7
ASSPSGGGASGANVLT	TRBV28	TRBJ2-6
ASSGRQLRNEKLF	TRBV6-5	TRBJ1-4
ASSLGYQETQY	TRBV12-3/TRBV12-4	TRBJ2-5
ASLSGRADSYNEQF	TRBV6-2/TRBV6-3	TRBJ2-1
ASSLSSAGNTIY	TRBV12-3/TRBV12-4	TRBJ1-3
ASSSQNTGELF	TRBV28	TRBJ2-2
SARDQGGAREKLF	TRBV20-1	TRBJ1-4
ASRISGANVLT	TRBV19	TRBJ2-6
ASSLAPGYQETQY	TRBV7-2	TRBJ2-5
ASSPHERQPQH	TRBV18	TRBJ1-5
ASSLVFFLGGRSTDTQY	TRBV12-3/TRBV12-4	TRBJ2-3
ASIPGGRIEQY	TRBV28	TRBJ2-7
ASSGTSGKSTDTQY	TRBV6-2/TRBV6-3	TRBJ2-3
SATGQGITEAF	TRBV20-1	TRBJ1-1
ASSSSPHGADTQY	TRBV19	TRBJ2-3
ASSYLTGGPGANVLT	TRBV6-5	TRBJ2-6
ASRSGTVLYGYT	TRBV28	TRBJ1-2
ASSAKGTVPSDNEQF	TRBV27	TRBJ2-1
ASSSGQGAFSGANVLT	TRBV7-9	TRBJ2-6
ASSLATGSMNTGELF	TRBV7-9	TRBJ2-2
ASSPGGREKLF	TRBV28	TRBJ1-4
ASSFQGGAAPGAQY	TRBV27	TRBJ2-3
ASSVGAGGITDTQY	TRBV9	TRBJ2-3
ASSEYGDPAQH	TRBV25-1	TRBJ1-5
SARSRDTFLAVYNEQF	TRBV20-1	TRBJ2-1
ASSQDYPADPVQAVTDTQY	TRBV3-1	TRBJ2-3
ASSIPTQPQH	TRBV21-1	TRBJ1-5
ASSPFFLSGLENEKLF	TRBV14	TRBJ1-4
ASSPGLGADTQY	TRBV7-8	TRBJ2-3
ASSSGVVNEKLF	TRBV6-6	TRBJ1-4
ASSLSSGRRDNEQF	TRBV7-6	TRBJ2-1
SVDPTGGGETQY	TRBV29-1	TRBJ2-5
ASRAHRDSNQPQH	TRBV4-1	TRBJ1-5
ASSFSGTGGGGYGYT	TRBV7-2	TRBJ1-2
SVDWRLAGNRREQF	TRBV29-1	TRBJ2-1
ASSEPAITDTQY	TRBV7-2	TRBJ2-3
SVDVSDTQY	TRBV29-1	TRBJ2-3
ASSQTGNTEAF	TRBV14	TRBJ1-1
ATRTSSSGNTIY	TRBV6-5	TRBJ1-3
ASSIIQGLSNQPQH	TRBV6-6	TRBJ1-5
SADDRGSEKLF	TRBV20-1	TRBJ1-4
ASSLLAGVTYEQY	TRBV28	TRBJ2-7
ASSLMGGTSQETQY	TRBV5-1	TRBJ2-5
ASSKVTVYSNQPQH	TRBV21-1	TRBJ1-5
MGQGNTEAF	TRBV29-1	TRBJ1-1
ASSFTGREKLF	TRBV7-9	TRBJ1-4
ASSGSSYEQY	TRBV3-1	TRBJ2-7